The 14 T cell receptor beta chains below all came from one sample that was sequenced in a study of T cell changes during pregnancy in multiple sclerosis. Data came from immunoSEQ multiplex PCR; TCRdb stores just in-frame clones and leaves some out. The table records fewer than 95,000 clones, roughly 93% of them present only once. The sample was peripheral blood, taken in the third trimester of pregnancy. The source is a female donor with multiple sclerosis, enrolled in a pregnancy study.

The rearrangement joins TRBV14 to TRBJ2-1, with TRBD2 matching 9 bases. V shed 1 base and J 7 bases; nucleotides not matched to a gene: 14. Germline V CDR1 and CDR2: SGHDN, FVKESK. The CDR3 spans 18 residues. CDR3 protein: CASSQALSGSGRRNEQFF. Written as DNA, the CDR3 is TGTGCCAGCAGCCAAGCTCTTTCCGGGAGCGGGAGGCGTAATGAGCAGTTCTTC.

This chain uses TRBV4-1 with TRBJ2-3; D unresolved. This CDR3 has 13 amino acids. V dropped 3 bases and J dropped 8 bases, with 12 bases sitting between them. The V gene's germline CDR1 is MGHRA and CDR2 YSYEKL. The CDR3 here is CASSQMGSVTQYF. CDR3 in DNA: TGCGCCAGCAGCCAGATGGGCTCAGTTACGCAGTATTTT.

The chain combines TRBV10-3 with TRBJ1-2, with 10 bases matching TRBD1. The germline V gene has CDR1 ENHRY and CDR2 SYGVKD. With V trimmed by 11 bases and J by 8 bases, 8 bases remained unmatched. The CDR3 has 12 residues. DNA of the CDR3: TGTGCCTCGGGACAGGGGAATTGGGGCTACACCTTC. The encoded protein is CASGQGNWGYTF.

The rearrangement joins TRBV27 to TRBJ1-2; 7 bases fit TRBD1. From germline, CDR1 is MNHEY and CDR2 SMNVEV (reference sequence). The CDR3 is 14 amino acids. Losses at the gene ends were 6 bases for V and 4 bases for J; bases not matched to a gene: 8. This CDR3 reads CASSPGQVRYGYTF. The CDR3 nucleotides are TGTGCCAGCAGCCCTGGACAGGTCCGCTATGGCTACACCTTC.

The V gene is TRBV2, the J gene TRBJ2-7, with TRBD1 identical over 9 bases. The germline V gene has CDR1 SNHLY and CDR2 FYNNEI. The CDR3 covers 14 residues. V was clipped by 7 bases and J by 3 bases; unmatched bases: 7. Written as DNA, the CDR3 is TGTGCCAGCACCTCACAGGGGGCGATCTACGAGCAGTACTTC. Protein sequence: CASTSQGAIYEQYF.

This chain connects TRBV9 to TRBJ1-1, with D possibly being TRBD1 (6 bases). Germline V lookup: CDR1 SGDLS, CDR2 YYNGEE. The V end was cut by 4 bases, the J end by 1 base, with 14 bases between. This CDR3 region has 15 residues. The CDR3 is CASSTHRDKNTEAFF. The CDR3 DNA reads as TGTGCCAGCAGCACTCACAGGGACAAGAACACTGAAGCTTTCTTT.

The gene calls are TRBV29-1 and TRBJ2-7; a weak D match, TRBD2 (7 bases). The CDR3 covers 12 residues. From germline, CDR1 is SQVTM and CDR2 ANQGSEA. The V gene lost 4 bases and the J gene lost 6 bases, with 13 bases spanning the gap. In DNA, the CDR3 is TGCAGCGTTGGGTTAGGGGGGGGCGAGCAGTACTTC. Translated, it gives CSVGLGGGEQYF.

The chain carries TRBV4-2 and TRBJ2-6; tentatively, D is TRBD2 (6 bases). V was trimmed by 3 bases and J by 2 bases, leaving 8 bases between them. Germline assignment: CDR1 LGHNA and CDR2 YNFKEQ. The CDR3 loop spans 15 amino acids. CDR3 nucleotides: TGTGCCAGCAGCCATGGGGGGACTGGGGCCAACGTCCTGACTTTC. The encoded protein is CASSHGGTGANVLTF.

CDR3 sequence reads: CASGRGNEQFF. In DNA form, the CDR3 reads TGTGCTAGTGGCCGGGGGAATGAGCAGTTCTTC. The J gene is TRBJ2-1, the V gene TRBV12-5; a possible D gene is TRBD2 (6 bases). V dropped 6 bases and J dropped 7 bases, with 7 bases sitting between them. Germline CDR1 LGHNT, CDR2 FRNRAP. This CDR3 is built from 11 residues.

DNA for the CDR3: TGTGCCAGCAGCCAAGTTGGGGAGAGGTACTATGGCTACACCTTC. This encodes CASSQVGERYYGYTF. V is TRBV4-2 and J is TRBJ1-2; D unresolved. The CDR3 length is 15 residues. The germline V gene has CDR1 LGHNA and CDR2 YNFKEQ. The V end was cut by 1 base, the J end by 3 bases, with 12 bases between.

The rearrangement joins TRBV4-3 to TRBJ2-7, with 7 nucleotides matching TRBD1. Per the germline V gene, CDR1 is LGHNA and CDR2 is YSLEER. Trimming cost V 5 bases and J 1 base; bases outside gene matches: 5. The CDR3 is 14 amino acids. The CDR3 loop is CASSRGQESYEQYF. The CDR3 DNA reads TGCGCCAGCAGCAGAGGACAGGAGTCCTACGAGCAGTACTTC.

The CDR3 region has the DNA TGCAGCGTTGAAGATGATACGCGGGAGTCCTACGAGCAGTACTTC. Translation gives CSVEDDTRESYEQYF. This sequence joins TRBV29-1 and TRBJ2-5; 7 nucleotides line up with TRBD2. The better agreement between TRBJ2-7 and the DNA end casts doubt on the J call. Germline CDR1 and CDR2: SQVTM and ANQGSEA. The CDR3 contains 15 residues.

The chain is built from TRBV14 and TRBJ2-5, with 7 bases lining up with TRBD1. From germline, CDR1 is SGHDN and CDR2 FVKESK. CDR3 length equals 14 residues. V gave up 4 bases and J gave up 4 bases; unmatched junction bases: 6. The CDR3 bases are TGTGCCAGCAGCCGAACAGGGGTCGGAGAGACCCAGTACTTC. The encoded protein is CASSRTGVGETQYF. The full variable domain, rest sourced from reference TRBV14 and TRBJ2-5, is EAGVTQFPSHSVIEKGQTVTLRCDPISGHDNLYWYRRVMGKEIKFLLHFVKESKQDESGMPNNRFLAERTGGTYSTLKVQPAELEDSGVYFCASSRTGVGETQYFGPGTRLLVL.

CDR3 residues: CASSISSGSGSLYEQYF. The DNA of the CDR3 is TGTGCCAGTAGTATCTCTTCGGGTAGCGGGAGTTTGTACGAGCAGTACTTC. The chain links TRBV19 to TRBJ2-7; 9 bases are a match to TRBD2. Germline-derived CDR1 and CDR2 are LNHDA and SQIVND (reference sequence). J gave up 4 bases and V 3 bases, and 13 bases lay outside the gene matches. The CDR3 consists of 17 residues.